This T cell receptor (beta chain) appears in the sequencing data of a study of CD8+ T cells in alopecia areata. Overall study context: Tofacitinib treatment spanned 6 to 18 months, with 6 months off drug afterward.

This clone was observed once. Its antigen is currently unknown. Study conclusions and caveats: Against the mouse data, patients shared TCRs less clearly, possibly for HLA reasons.

The germline V gene encodes CDR1 SGHAT and CDR2 FQDESV (reference sequence). The CDR3 totals 13 residues. With V trimmed by 6 bases and J by 2 bases, 4 bases remained unmatched. The treatment here: oral pan-JAK inhibitor, 5-10 mg twice daily. Extraction of RNA preceded its reverse transcription into cDNA, which served as the sequencing template. Sequencing used immunoSEQ multiplex PCR; TCRdb keeps in-frame clones, though not all of them. The profile shows around 140,000 clones, around 87% of them singletons. The sequencing used CD8+ T cells sorted from blood, collected at week 4, from a patient treated with tofacitinib. This receptor was taken from a human donor with alopecia areata. The V gene is TRBV11-1, the J gene TRBJ2-7, with 7 bases aligning to TRBD1. The CDR3 DNA sequence: TGTGCCAGCAGTTTTGGACAGGCCTACGAGCAGTACTTC. It yields the protein CASSFGQAYEQYF.